This T cell receptor beta chain was obtained from a study of cytomegalovirus exposure and HLA in healthy donors. The study's findings and limits: Reports showed the classifier diagnosing cytomegalovirus status with high specificity and sensitivity. Several V segments, TRBV6-2 and TRBV6-3 among them, could not be told apart and were dropped. Generally TCR sequences proved uncommon, though certain public TCRs appeared in numerous donors.

Germline V gene data show CDR1 as MNHEY and CDR2 as SVGAGI. V dropped 4 bases and J dropped 1; count of bases not matched to a gene: 6. The length of the CDR3 is 15 residues. 60 Vbeta and 13 Jbeta primers were used in PCR. Clones were read by immunoSEQ multiplex PCR, and TCRdb kept only the in-frame ones, dropping some. Counted here are 200,000 to 250,000 clones, almost 70% occurring once; the ten biggest clones make up about 2.8%. To note about this clone: Its antigen remains unknown.

The TCR was taken from a man aged 40-49 years in good health and CMV-seropositive. The source material was PBMCs. The rearrangement links TRBV6-5 to TRBJ2-5; 7 bases are shared with TRBD1. The CDR3 DNA is TGTGCCAGCAGTTTTAAGGGACAGATCCAAGAGACCCAGTACTTC. Encoded protein: CASSFKGQIQETQYF.